Presented here are 11 T cell receptor beta chains from one specimen sequenced in a study of blood T cell repertoires in COVID-19. The data were produced by immunoSEQ multiplex PCR, yet TCRdb's version contains in-frame clones alone and is incomplete. Of over 250,000 clones listed, 75% to 90% are singletons. Sequencing used peripheral blood. The receptors come from a woman aged 40 to 50 who had recovered from COVID-19.

The chain is built from TRBV30 and TRBJ1-2; D is undetermined. The ends were cut back, 5 bases at V and 1 base at J, with 17 bases in the middle. The CDR3 consists of 15 residues. CDR1 and CDR2 (germline): GTSNPN, SVGIG (reference sequence). CDR3 sequence (DNA): TGTGCCTGGTTCTCTGCATGGGGAGGTAACTATGGCTACACCTTC. Its translation: CAWFSAWGGNYGYTF.

This clone was observed once. The genes are TRBV27 and TRBJ2-7; D not certain. The CDR3 sequence is 14 residues long. Germline CDR1 is MNHEY and CDR2 is SMNVEV (reference sequence). V gave up 2 bases and J gave up 3 bases, with 11 bases separating them. The CDR3 reads CASSLLGEHYEQYF. Here the CDR3 DNA reads TGTGCCAGCAGTTTACTTGGTGAACACTACGAGCAGTACTTC.

This clone was observed a handful of times. The chain carries TRBV5-1 and TRBJ1-3; the D gene is possibly TRBD1 (5 bases). Germline CDR1 reads SGHRS; CDR2 reads YFSETQ. The CDR3 extends over 14 amino acids. V dropped 2 bases and J dropped 4 bases, with 10 bases sitting between them. CDR3 coding DNA: TGCGCCAGCAGCTTACCAGGGCAAGGAAACACCATATATTTT. The encoded protein is CASSLPGQGNTIYF.

This sequence joins TRBV5-1 and TRBJ2-3; D may be TRBD2 (5 bases). The germline V gene has CDR1 SGHRS and CDR2 YFSETQ. This CDR3 comprises 14 residues. V was cut by 3 bases and J by 2 bases, with 10 bases left in between. The CDR3 nucleotides are TGCGCCAGCAGCTCTGGACTCAACACAGATACGCAGTATTTT. Translated: CASSSGLNTDTQYF.

The rearrangement joins TRBV15 to TRBJ2-1; D is uncertain. CDR3 length: 13 amino acids. Germline values: CDR1 LNHNV, CDR2 YYDKDF (reference sequence). The V gene lost 0 bases and the J gene lost 10 bases, with 10 bases spanning the gap. The CDR3 bases are TGTGCCACCAGCAGAGATCGAAGTCGGGAGCAGTTCTTC. Amino acids: CATSRDRSREQFF.

This sequence joins TRBV9 and TRBJ1-3, with D unresolved. Germline V gives CDR1 SGDLS, CDR2 YYNGEE. The CDR3 spans 14 residues. V shed 2 bases and J shed 1 base, with 7 bases lying between them. DNA for the CDR3: TGTGCCAGCAGCGTCGACTTTTCTGGAAACACCATATATTTT. Its protein is CASSVDFSGNTIYF.

The V gene is TRBV21-1, the J gene TRBJ1-1; the DNA was not used to check the table's D call, TRBD1. TRBV21-1 is recorded as a pseudogene. The CDR3 has 14 residues. CDR3 in DNA: TGTGCCAGACCCTACGGGACAGTTAACACTGAAGCTTTCTTT. It encodes CARPYGTVNTEAFF.

This clone was detected only a few times. The gene calls are TRBV9 and TRBJ2-1, with 7 bases matching TRBD2. Looked up from germline, CDR1 is SGDLS and CDR2 is YYNGEE. Trimming at V came to 3 bases and at J to 5 bases, leaving 11 bases not matched to a gene. This CDR3 is 16 amino acids long. CDR3 in amino acids: CASSAPGAGLNNEQFF. DNA for the CDR3: TGTGCCAGCAGCGCCCCAGGAGCGGGGTTAAACAATGAGCAGTTCTTC.

The chain employs TRBV10-3 and TRBJ2-5, with D unclear. Looked up from germline, CDR1 is ENHRY and CDR2 is SYGVKD. The germline V and J ends were trimmed by 3 bases and 5 bases, with 7 bases remaining between them. The CDR3 is made up of 12 amino acids. CDR3 sequence (DNA): TGTGCCATCAGTGAAGAGCGCGAGACCCAGTACTTC. It yields the protein CAISEERETQYF.

The genes are TRBV27 and TRBJ1-4; D is perhaps TRBD1 (5 bases). From germline, CDR1 is MNHEY and CDR2 SMNVEV (reference sequence). The CDR3 runs to 14 residues. V lost 4 bases to trimming and J lost 8 bases, with 14 bases between them. The CDR3 region has the DNA TGTGCCAGCAGTTCCGCGGGGCTCCGGGAAAAACTGTTTTTT. Translating it yields CASSSAGLREKLFF. The variable domain in full, completed from reference TRBV27 and TRBJ1-4, reads EAQVTQNPRYLITVTGKKLTVTCSQNMNHEYMSWYRQDPGLGLRQIYYSMNVEVTDKGDVPEGYKVSRKEKRNFPLILESPSPNQTSLYFCASSSAGLREKLFFGSGTQLSVL.

The CDR3 DNA reads as TGTGCCAGCAGGCAGGGTAGCACAGATACGCAGTATTTT. Residues: CASRQGSTDTQYF. This chain joins TRBV6-6 and TRBJ2-3, with D tentatively TRBD1 (5 bases). This CDR3 has 13 amino acids. Trimming pared 6 bases from V and 0 bases from J, leaving 7 bases between. CDR1 and CDR2 from the germline V gene are MNHNY and SVGAGI (reference sequence).